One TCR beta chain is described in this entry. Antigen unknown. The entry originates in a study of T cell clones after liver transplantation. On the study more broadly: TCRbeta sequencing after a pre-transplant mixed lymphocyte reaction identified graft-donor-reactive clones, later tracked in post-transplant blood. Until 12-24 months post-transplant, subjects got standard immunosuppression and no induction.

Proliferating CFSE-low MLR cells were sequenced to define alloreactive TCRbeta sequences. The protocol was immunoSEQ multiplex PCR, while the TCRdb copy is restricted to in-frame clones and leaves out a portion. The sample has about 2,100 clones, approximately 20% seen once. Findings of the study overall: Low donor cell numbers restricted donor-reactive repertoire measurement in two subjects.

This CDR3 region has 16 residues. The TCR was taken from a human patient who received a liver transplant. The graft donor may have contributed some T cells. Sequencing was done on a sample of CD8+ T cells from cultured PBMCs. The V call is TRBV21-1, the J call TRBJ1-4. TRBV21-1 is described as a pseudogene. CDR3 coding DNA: TGTGCCAGCAGCAAAACGGGGGGGCGAATGAGTCGAAAACTGTTTTTT. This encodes CASSKTGGRMSRKLFF.